What follows are 2 T cell receptor beta chains derived from one specimen sequenced in a study of T-cell reconstitution after alpha-beta-depleted transplantation in children. This sample's TCRbeta library carried unique molecular identifier barcodes. TCRdb passed the PCR reads through MiXCR, listing each CDR3 protein once. The table lists about 500,000 distinct CDR3 sequences, about 30% of them singletons. Source: PBMCs from the stem cell graft donor, taken from the stem cell graft. All receptors come from a human donor who donated a stem cell graft to a child with aplastic anemia.

The genes are TRBV21-1 and TRBJ1-2; TRBD1, the table's D call, was not compared with the DNA. TRBV21-1 is noted as a pseudogene. The length of the CDR3 is 15 residues. CDR3 sequence reads: CASSPGGGATYGYTF. CDR3 in DNA: TGTGCCAGCAGCCCGGGGGGTGGGGCCACCTATGGCTACACCTTC.

The chain recombines TRBV7-9 with TRBJ2-1; weak D call: TRBD2 (5 bases). This CDR3 spans 14 amino acids. V lost 0 bases and J lost 6, with 9 bases in between. Per germline, CDR1 SEHNR and CDR2 FQNEAQ (reference sequence). The CDR3 loop is CASSLAGASNEQFF. The CDR3 DNA is TGTGCCAGCAGCTTAGCGGGAGCAAGCAATGAGCAGTTCTTC.